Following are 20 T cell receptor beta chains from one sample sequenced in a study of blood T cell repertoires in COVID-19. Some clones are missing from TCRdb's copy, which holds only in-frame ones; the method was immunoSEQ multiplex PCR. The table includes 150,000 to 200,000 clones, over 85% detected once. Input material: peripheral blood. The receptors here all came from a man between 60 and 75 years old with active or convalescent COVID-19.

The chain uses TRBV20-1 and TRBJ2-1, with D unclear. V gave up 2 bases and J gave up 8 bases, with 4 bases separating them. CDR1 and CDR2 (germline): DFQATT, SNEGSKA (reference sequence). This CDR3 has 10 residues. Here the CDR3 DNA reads TGCAGTGCTAGAACGGATGAGCAGTTCTTC. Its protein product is CSARTDEQFF.

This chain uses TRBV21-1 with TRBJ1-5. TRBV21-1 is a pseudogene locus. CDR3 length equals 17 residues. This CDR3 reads CASSVSQGRSGDQPQHF. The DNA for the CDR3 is TGTGCCAGCAGCGTATCACAAGGCAGGAGCGGGGATCAGCCCCAGCATTTT.

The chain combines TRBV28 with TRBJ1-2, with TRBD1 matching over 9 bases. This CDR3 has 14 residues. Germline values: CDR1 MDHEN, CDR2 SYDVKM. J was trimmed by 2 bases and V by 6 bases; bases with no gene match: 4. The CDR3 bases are TGTGCCAGCAGGCCACAGGGGGCGAACTATGGCTACACCTTC. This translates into CASRPQGANYGYTF.

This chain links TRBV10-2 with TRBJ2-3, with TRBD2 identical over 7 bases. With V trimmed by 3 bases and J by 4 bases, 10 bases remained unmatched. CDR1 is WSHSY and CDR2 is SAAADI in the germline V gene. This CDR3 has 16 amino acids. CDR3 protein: CASSDGQRDVADTQYF. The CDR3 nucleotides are TGCGCCAGCAGTGACGGCCAGCGGGACGTGGCAGATACGCAGTATTTT.

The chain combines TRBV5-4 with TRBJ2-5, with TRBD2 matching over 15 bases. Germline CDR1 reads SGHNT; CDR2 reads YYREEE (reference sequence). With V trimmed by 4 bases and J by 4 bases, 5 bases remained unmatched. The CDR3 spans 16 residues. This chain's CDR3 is CASSLGLAGGGETQYF. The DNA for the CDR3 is TGTGCCAGCAGCCTCGGACTAGCGGGAGGGGGAGAGACCCAGTACTTC.

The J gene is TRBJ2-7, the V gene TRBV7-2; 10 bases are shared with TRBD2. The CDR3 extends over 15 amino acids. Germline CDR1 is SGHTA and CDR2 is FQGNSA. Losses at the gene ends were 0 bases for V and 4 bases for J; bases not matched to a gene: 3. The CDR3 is CASSLAGLAVYEQYF. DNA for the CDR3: TGTGCCAGCAGCTTAGCAGGACTAGCGGTGTACGAGCAGTACTTC.

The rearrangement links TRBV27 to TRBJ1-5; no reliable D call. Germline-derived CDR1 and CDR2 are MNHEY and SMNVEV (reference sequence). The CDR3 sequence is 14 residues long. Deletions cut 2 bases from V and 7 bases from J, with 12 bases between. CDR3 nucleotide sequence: TGTGCCAGCAGTTTACGGAGGGCGTCCCAGCCCCAGCATTTT. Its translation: CASSLRRASQPQHF.

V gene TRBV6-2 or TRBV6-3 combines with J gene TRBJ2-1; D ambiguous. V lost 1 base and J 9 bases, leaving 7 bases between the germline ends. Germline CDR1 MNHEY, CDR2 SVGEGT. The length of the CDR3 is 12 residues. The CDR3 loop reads CASSYLVGEQFF. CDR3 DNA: TGTGCCAGCAGTTACTTGGTCGGTGAGCAGTTCTTC.

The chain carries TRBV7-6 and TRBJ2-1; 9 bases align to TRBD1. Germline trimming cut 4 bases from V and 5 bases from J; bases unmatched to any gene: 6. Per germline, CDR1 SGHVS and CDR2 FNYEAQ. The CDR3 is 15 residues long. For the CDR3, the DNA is TGTGCCAGCAGCTCTTACAGGGGGCGCAACAATGAGCAGTTCTTC. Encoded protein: CASSSYRGRNNEQFF.

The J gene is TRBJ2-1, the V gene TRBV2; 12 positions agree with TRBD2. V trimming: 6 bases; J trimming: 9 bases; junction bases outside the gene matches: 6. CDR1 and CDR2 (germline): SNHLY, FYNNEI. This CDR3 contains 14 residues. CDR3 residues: CASRPTSGRGEQFF. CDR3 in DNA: TGTGCCAGCAGACCGACTAGCGGGAGAGGTGAGCAGTTCTTC.

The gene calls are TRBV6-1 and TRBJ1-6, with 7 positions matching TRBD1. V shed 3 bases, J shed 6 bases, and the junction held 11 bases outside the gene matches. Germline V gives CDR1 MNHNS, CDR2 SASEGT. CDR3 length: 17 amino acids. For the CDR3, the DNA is TGTGCCAGCAGTGATCAACCGACAGGGTACCTTAATTCACCCCTCCACTTT. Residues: CASSDQPTGYLNSPLHF.

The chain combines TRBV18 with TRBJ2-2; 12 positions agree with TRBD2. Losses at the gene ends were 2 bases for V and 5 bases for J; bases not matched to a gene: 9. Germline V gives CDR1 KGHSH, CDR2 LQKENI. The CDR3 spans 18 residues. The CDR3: CASSPRTRTSGVTGELFF. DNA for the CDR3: TGTGCCAGCTCACCAAGGACTAGGACTAGCGGGGTGACCGGGGAGCTGTTTTTT. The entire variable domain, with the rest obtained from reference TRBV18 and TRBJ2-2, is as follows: NAGVMQNPRHLVRRRGQEARLRCSPMKGHSHVYWYRQLPEEGLKFMVYLQKENIIDESGMPKERFSAEFPKEGPSILRIQQVVRGDSAAYFCASSPRTRTSGVTGELFFGEGSRLTVL.

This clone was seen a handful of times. For the CDR3, the DNA is TGTGCCACCAGCACTAGTGGGGGGGGCAGAGATCAGCCCCAGCATTTT. This encodes CATSTSGGGRDQPQHF. The V gene is TRBV15, the J gene TRBJ1-5; D may be TRBD1 (6 bases). CDR3 length: 16 residues. CDR1 is LNHNV and CDR2 is YYDKDF in the germline V gene (reference sequence). The ends were cut back, 4 bases at V and 5 bases at J, with 18 bases in the middle.

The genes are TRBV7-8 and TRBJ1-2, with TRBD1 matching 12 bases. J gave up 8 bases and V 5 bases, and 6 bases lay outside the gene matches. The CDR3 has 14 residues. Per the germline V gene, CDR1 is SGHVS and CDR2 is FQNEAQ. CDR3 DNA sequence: TGTGCCAGCAGCCTCCGGGACAGGGGGCACGGCTACACCTTC. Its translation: CASSLRDRGHGYTF.

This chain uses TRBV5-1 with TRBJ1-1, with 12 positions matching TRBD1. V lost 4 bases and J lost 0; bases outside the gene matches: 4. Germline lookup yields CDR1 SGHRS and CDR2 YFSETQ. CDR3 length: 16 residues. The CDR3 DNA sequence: TGCGCCAGCAGCCTCGGGACAGGGGGCATGAACACTGAAGCTTTCTTT. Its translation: CASSLGTGGMNTEAFF.

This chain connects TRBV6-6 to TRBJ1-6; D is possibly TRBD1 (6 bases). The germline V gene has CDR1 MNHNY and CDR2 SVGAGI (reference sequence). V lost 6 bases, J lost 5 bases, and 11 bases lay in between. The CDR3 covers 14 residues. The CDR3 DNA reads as TGTGCCAGCAGGACGACAGGAGATAATTCACCCCTCCACTTT. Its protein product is CASRTTGDNSPLHF.

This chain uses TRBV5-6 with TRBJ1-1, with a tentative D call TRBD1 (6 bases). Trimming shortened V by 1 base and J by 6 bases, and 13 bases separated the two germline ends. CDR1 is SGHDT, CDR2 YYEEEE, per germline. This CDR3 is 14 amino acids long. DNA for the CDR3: TGTGCCAGCAGCTTGTATGGGGGCGACGCTGAAGCTTTCTTT. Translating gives CASSLYGGDAEAFF.

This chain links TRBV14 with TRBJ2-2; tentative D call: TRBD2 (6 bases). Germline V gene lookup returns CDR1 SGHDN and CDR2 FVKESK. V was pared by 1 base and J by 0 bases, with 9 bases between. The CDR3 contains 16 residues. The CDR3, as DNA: TGTGCCAGCAGCCAAGTAGCGGCAGCGAACACCGGGGAGCTGTTTTTT. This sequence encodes CASSQVAAANTGELFF. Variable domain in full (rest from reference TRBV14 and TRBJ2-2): EAGVTQFPSHSVIEKGQTVTLRCDPISGHDNLYWYRRVMGKEIKFLLHFVKESKQDESGMPNNRFLAERTGGTYSTLKVQPAELEDSGVYFCASSQVAAANTGELFFGEGSRLTVL.

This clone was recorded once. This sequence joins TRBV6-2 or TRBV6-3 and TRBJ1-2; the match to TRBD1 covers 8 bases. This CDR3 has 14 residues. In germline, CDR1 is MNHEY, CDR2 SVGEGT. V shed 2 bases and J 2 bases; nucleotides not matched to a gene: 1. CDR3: CASSYRQGNYGYTF. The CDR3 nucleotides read TGTGCCAGCAGTTACCGACAGGGGAACTATGGCTACACCTTC.

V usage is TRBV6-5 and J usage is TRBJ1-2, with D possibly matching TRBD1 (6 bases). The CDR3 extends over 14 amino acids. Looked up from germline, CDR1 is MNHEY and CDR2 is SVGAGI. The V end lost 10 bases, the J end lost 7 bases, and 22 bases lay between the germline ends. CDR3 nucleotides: TGTGCCACTTTTATGTCCAGGGGCGTCGGTGGCTACACCTTC. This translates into CATFMSRGVGGYTF.